Below, 3 T cell receptor beta chains from the same sample are listed, as sequenced in a study of OX40 agonist ivuxolimab in advanced cancers. Library method: the immunoSEQ multiplex PCR assay. TCRdb took this table from immuneACCESS and kept in-frame rearrangements with V and J called. Such tables lack part of the clones; where checked against another copy, unresolved V genes explain under half of the gap, and the rest is unexplained. The sample table holds 100,000 to 120,000 clones, of which about 92% were seen once. The ten largest make up 0.25% to 0.3% of the sample. This material consisted of CD4+ or CD8+ T cells sorted from blood, taken in a trial of the OX40 agonist ivuxolimab. The receptor source for this set is an adult with an advanced solid tumor such as melanoma, head and neck, liver or kidney cancer.

The V gene is TRBV9, the J gene TRBJ2-1; 13 bases align to TRBD2. The CDR3 runs to 17 residues. V shed 0 bases, J shed 4 bases, and the junction held 4 bases outside the gene matches. Germline V CDR1 and CDR2: SGDLS, YYNGEE. Here the CDR3 reads CASSVVTSGRVYNEQFF. As DNA, the CDR3 is TGTGCCAGCAGCGTAGTAACTAGCGGGAGGGTATACAATGAGCAGTTCTTC. The full variable domain, in which reference TRBV9 and TRBJ2-1 provide the parts outside the CDR3, is DSGVTQTPKHLITATGQRVTLRCSPRSGDLSVYWYQQSLDQGLQFLIQYYNGEERAKGNILERFSAQQFPDLHSELNLSSLELGDSALYFCASSVVTSGRVYNEQFFGPGTRLTVL.

The chain has TRBV7-9 and TRBJ2-1; 10 bases map to TRBD2. Germline CDR1 reads SEHNR; CDR2 reads FQNEAQ (reference sequence). Trimming cost V 5 bases and J 6 bases; bases outside gene matches: 13. The CDR3 is 17 amino acids. CDR3: CASSPTGVAGGLNEQFF. The CDR3 DNA is TGTGCCAGCAGCCCCACGGGGGTAGCGGGAGGACTCAATGAGCAGTTCTTC.

The V gene is TRBV6-1, the J gene TRBJ1-5, with 7 bases identical to TRBD1. V dropped 7 bases and J dropped 9; count of bases not matched to a gene: 9. The germline gives CDR1 MNHNS, CDR2 SASEGT. This CDR3 is 13 amino acids long. CDR3 sequence (DNA): TGTGCCAGCATGGGCCAGGGGGGTGGGCCCCAGCATTTT. It translates to CASMGQGGGPQHF.